The clone carrying this TCR beta chain was found many times. Its target is unknown. Assay used: immunoSEQ multiplex PCR; TCRdb lists only in-frame clones, some missing. This sample carries just over 20,000 clones, none of them present only once. The CVID group had under 16 females and 29 males, mean age 40. Caucasian heritage predominated among both patients and controls. The data originate from a study of T cell clonality in common variable immunodeficiency. General study results and limits: Fewer deletions and N-nucleotide insertions were reportedly seen in common variable immunodeficiency TCR beta sequences. CVID subjects showed higher TCRbeta clonality than healthy controls.

The clonotype was recovered from a human donor with common variable immunodeficiency. Sequenced: peripheral blood mononuclear cells.

CDR3 region: CAWGVGGTDTQYF. The CDR3 DNA, read in part, is TGTGCCTGGGGGGTGGGGGGAACAGATACG. The rearrangement joins TRBV30 to TRBJ2-3; D is possibly TRBD2 (6 bases). With the read ending 3 residues before the CDR3 end, the germline J gene is used to fill in that end. The V gene's germline CDR1 is GTSNPN and CDR2 SVGIG (reference sequence). V lost 5 bases and J 3 bases, leaving 12 bases between the germline ends. The CDR3 sequence is 13 residues long.